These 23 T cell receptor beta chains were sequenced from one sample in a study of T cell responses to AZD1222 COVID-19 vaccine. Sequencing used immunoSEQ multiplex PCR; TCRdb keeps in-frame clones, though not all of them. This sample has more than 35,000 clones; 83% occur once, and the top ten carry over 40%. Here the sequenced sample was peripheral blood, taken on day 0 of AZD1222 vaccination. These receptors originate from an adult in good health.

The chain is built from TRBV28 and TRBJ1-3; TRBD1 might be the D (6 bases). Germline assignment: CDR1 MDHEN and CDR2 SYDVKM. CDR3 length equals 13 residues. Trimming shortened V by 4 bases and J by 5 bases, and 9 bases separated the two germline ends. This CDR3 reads CASSWGGRNTIYF. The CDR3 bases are TGTGCCAGCAGTTGGGGGGGGCGAAACACCATATATTTT.

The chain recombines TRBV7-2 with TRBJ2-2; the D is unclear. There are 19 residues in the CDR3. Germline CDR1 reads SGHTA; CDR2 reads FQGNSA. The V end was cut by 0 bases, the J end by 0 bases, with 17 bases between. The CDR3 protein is CASSLAVAGEISNTGELFF. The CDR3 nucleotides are TGTGCCAGCAGCTTAGCGGTGGCAGGAGAAATCTCGAACACCGGGGAGCTGTTTTTT.

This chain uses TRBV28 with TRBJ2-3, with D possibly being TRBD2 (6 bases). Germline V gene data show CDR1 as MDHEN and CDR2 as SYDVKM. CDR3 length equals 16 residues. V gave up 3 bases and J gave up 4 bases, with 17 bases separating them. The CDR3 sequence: CASSFVTGESADTQYF. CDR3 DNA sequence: TGTGCCAGCAGTTTTGTGACGGGAGAAAGCGCAGATACGCAGTATTTT. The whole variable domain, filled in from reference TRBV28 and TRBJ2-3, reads DVKVTQSSRYLVKRTGEKVFLECVQDMDHENMFWYRQDPGLGLRLIYFSYDVKMKEKGDIPEGYSVSREKKERFSLILESASTNQTSMYLCASSFVTGESADTQYFGPGTRLTVL.

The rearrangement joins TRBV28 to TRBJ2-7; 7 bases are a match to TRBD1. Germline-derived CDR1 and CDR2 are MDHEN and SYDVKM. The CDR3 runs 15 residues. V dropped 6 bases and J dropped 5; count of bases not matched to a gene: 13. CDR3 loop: CASSLQGTVGHEQYF. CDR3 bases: TGTGCCAGCAGCTTACAAGGGACAGTTGGCCACGAGCAGTACTTC.

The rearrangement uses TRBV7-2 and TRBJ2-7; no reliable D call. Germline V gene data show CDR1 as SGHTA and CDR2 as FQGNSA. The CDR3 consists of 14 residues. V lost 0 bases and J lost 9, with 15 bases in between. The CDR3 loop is CASSLAKMGLAQYF. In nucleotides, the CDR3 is TGTGCCAGCAGCTTAGCAAAAATGGGTTTGGCGCAGTACTTC.

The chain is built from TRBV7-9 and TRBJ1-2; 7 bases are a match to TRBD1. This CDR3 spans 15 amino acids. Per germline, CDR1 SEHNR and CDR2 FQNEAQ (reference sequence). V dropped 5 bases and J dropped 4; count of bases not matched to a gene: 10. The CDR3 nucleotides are TGTGCCAGCAGCCTCGGGACAGCGAGAACCTATGGCTACACCTTC. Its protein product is CASSLGTARTYGYTF.

The CDR3 nucleotides are TGTGCCAGCAGTACGGACAGGGGGACAGATACGCAGTATTTT. This sequence encodes CASSTDRGTDTQYF. The genes are TRBV6-2 or TRBV6-3 and TRBJ2-3; 10 bases map to TRBD1. Trimming took 5 bases from V and 3 from J; bases not matched to a gene: 2. Germline V CDR1 and CDR2: MNHEY, SVGEGT. This CDR3 has 14 residues.

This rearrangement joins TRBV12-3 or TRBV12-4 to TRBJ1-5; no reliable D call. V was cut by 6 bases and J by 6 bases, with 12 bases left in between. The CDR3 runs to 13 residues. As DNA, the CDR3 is TGTGCCAGCAGCCCGGCGGGCAGTCAGCCCCAGCATTTT. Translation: CASSPAGSQPQHF.

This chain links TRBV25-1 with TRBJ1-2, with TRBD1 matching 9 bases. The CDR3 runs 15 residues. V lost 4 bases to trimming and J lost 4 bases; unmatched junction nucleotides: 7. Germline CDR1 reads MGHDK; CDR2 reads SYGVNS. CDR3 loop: CASSAPGQGGYGYTF. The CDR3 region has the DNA TGTGCCAGCAGTGCCCCGGGACAGGGAGGCTATGGCTACACCTTC.

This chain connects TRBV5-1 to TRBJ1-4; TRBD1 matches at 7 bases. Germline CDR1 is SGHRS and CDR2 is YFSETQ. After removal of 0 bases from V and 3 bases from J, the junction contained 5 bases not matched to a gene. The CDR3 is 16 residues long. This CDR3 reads CASSLAGTAPNEKLFF. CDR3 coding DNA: TGCGCCAGCAGCTTGGCCGGGACAGCCCCTAATGAAAAACTGTTTTTT. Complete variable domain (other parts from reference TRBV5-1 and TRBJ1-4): KAGVTQTPRYLIKTRGQQVTLSCSPISGHRSVSWYQQTPGQGLQFLFEYFSETQRNKGNFPGRFSGRQFSNSRSEMNVSTLELGDSALYLCASSLAGTAPNEKLFFGSGTQLSVL.

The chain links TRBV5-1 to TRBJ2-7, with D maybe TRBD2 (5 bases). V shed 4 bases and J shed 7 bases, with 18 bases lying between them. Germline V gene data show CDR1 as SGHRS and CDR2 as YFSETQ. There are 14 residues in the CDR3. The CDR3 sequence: CASSRTGNIWEQYF. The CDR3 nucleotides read TGCGCCAGCAGCAGAACGGGGAACATCTGGGAGCAGTACTTC.

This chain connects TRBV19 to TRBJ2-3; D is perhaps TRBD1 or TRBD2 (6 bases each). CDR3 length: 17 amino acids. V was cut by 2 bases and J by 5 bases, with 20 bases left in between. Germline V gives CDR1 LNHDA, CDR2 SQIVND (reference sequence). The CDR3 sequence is CASSILRGRGGGDTQYF. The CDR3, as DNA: TGTGCCAGTAGTATATTAAGAGGCAGGGGAGGAGGAGATACGCAGTATTTT.

The CDR3 DNA reads as TGTGCCCAGGGGGCCCGCTTAATCCCTAACTATGGCTACACCTTC. It translates to CAQGARLIPNYGYTF. The chain uses TRBV5-8 and TRBJ1-2, with TRBD1 matching 8 bases. Per germline, CDR1 SGHTS and CDR2 YDEGEE. V shed 10 bases, J shed 0 bases, and the junction held 11 bases outside the gene matches. CDR3 length: 15 residues.

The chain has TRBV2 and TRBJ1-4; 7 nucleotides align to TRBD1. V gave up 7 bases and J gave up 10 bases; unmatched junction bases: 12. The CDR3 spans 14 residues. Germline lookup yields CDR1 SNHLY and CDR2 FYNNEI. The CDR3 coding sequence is TGTGCCAGCATGAAGGGGGGGACAGTCATAAAACTGTTTTTT. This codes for CASMKGGTVIKLFF.

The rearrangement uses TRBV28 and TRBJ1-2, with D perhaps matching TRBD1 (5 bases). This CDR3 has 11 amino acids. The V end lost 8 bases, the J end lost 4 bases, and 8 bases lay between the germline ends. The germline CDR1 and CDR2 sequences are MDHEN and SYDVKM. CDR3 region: CASHRGYGYTF. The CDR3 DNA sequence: TGTGCCAGCCATAGGGGCTATGGCTACACCTTC.

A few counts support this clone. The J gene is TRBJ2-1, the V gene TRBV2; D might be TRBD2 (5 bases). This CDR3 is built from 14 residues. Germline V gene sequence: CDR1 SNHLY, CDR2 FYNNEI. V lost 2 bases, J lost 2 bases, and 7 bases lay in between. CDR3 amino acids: CASSEPGTYNEQFF. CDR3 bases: TGTGCCAGCAGTGAACCGGGGACCTACAATGAGCAGTTCTTC.

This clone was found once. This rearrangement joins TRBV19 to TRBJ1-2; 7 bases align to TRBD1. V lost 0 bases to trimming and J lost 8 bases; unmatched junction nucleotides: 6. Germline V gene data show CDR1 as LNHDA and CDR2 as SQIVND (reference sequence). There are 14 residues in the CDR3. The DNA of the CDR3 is TGTGCCAGTAGTATAGAGGCGACAGGGAACGGCTACACCTTC. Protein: CASSIEATGNGYTF.

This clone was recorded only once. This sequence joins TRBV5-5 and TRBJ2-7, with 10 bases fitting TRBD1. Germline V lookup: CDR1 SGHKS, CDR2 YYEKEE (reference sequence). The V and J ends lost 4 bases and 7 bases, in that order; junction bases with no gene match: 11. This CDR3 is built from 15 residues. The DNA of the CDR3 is TGTGCCAGCAGCCCTGGGGACAGGGGAACAGGGGAGCAGTACTTC. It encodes CASSPGDRGTGEQYF.

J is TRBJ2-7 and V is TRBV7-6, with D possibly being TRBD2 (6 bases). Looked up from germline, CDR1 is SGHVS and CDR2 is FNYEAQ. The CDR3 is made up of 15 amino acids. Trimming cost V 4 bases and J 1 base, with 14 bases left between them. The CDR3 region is CASSSLGGPSYEQYF. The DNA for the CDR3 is TGTGCCAGCAGCTCCCTGGGGGGTCCGTCCTACGAGCAGTACTTC.

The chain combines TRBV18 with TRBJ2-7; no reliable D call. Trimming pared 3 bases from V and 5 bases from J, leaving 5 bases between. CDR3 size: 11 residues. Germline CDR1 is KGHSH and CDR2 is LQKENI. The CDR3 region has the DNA TGTGCCAGCTCACCGGCCCACGAGCAGTACTTC. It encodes CASSPAHEQYF.

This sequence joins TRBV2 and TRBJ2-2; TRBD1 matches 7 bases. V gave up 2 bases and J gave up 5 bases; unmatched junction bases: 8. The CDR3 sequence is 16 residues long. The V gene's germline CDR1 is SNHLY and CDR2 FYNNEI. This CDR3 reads CASSENPVRGTGELFF. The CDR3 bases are TGTGCCAGCAGTGAAAATCCGGTCAGGGGGACCGGGGAGCTGTTTTTT. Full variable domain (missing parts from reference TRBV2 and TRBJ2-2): EPEVTQTPSHQVTQMGQEVILRCVPISNHLYFYWYRQILGQKVEFLVSFYNNEISEKSEIFDDQFSVERPDGSNFTLKIRSTKLEDSAMYFCASSENPVRGTGELFFGEGSRLTVL.

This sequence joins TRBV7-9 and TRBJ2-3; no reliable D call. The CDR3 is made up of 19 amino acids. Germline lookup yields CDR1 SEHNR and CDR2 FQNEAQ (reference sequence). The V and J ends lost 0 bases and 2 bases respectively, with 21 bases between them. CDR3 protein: CASSLAWSSPQRDTDTQYF. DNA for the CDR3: TGTGCCAGCAGCTTAGCGTGGTCATCACCCCAACGAGACACAGATACGCAGTATTTT.

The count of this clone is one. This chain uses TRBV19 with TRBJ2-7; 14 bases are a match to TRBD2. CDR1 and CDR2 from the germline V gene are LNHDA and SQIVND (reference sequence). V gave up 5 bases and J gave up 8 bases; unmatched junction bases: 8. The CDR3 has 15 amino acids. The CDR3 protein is CASSETGLAGEKQYF. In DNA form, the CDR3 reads TGTGCCAGTAGTGAGACGGGACTAGCGGGAGAGAAGCAGTACTTC.